The present TCR beta chain was sequenced within a study of T cell responses to AZD1222 COVID-19 vaccine. Regarding the study as a whole: Unmutated variant regions are reportedly targeted by nearly half of spike-specific TCRs. Two AZD1222 administrations were followed by greater Spike-specific TCR breadth and depth.

This CDR3 region has 16 residues. Per germline, CDR1 GTSNPN and CDR2 SVGIG (reference sequence). Trimming pared 3 bases from V and 0 bases from J, leaving 15 bases between. Worth noting for this clone: The antigen is undetermined.

Profiled with immunoSEQ multiplex PCR; TCRdb holds only in-frame clones, not every one. The repertoire holds 95,000 to 100,000 clones, with approximately 87% as singletons. This sequence was found in an adult who received the AZD1222 COVID-19 vaccine. The rearrangement joins TRBV30 to TRBJ1-3; no clear D gene. Sequencing was performed on peripheral blood, taken 28 days after the second AZD1222 dose. The CDR3, as DNA: TGTGCCTGGAGCCCTAAAACACCCCGCTCTGGAAACACCATATATTTT. Translating it yields CAWSPKTPRSGNTIYF. The entire variable domain, with the rest obtained from reference TRBV30 and TRBJ1-3, is as follows: SQTIHQWPATLVQPVGSPLSLECTVEGTSNPNLYWYRQAAGRGLQLLFYSVGIGQISSEVPQNLSASRPQDRQFILSSKKLLLSDSGFYLCAWSPKTPRSGNTIYFGEGSWLTVV.